A selection of T cell receptor beta chains follows, all from one sample in a study of T cell repertoires in ileal Crohn's disease. Here immunoSEQ multiplex PCR was the method, and the copy in TCRdb shows in-frame clones only, minus some. The sample shows approximately 17,000 clones, roughly 80% of them seen only once. Sequences were obtained from ileal tissue. Receptors were obtained from an adult with Crohn's disease. Each CDR3 is given with its conserved first and last residue. The D gene is left open where the match is weak. A clone size is listed for some rows: how often the clone was seen (once, few, many), or a class if it is expanded.

TGTGCCATCAGTGAGCCGGGACAGGGCAGGGACGAGCAGTACTTC,CAISEPGQGRDEQYF,once,TRBV10-3,TRBD1,TRBJ2-7
TGTGCCAGCAGTGAACAGGTCAAAAACATTCAGTACTTC,CASSEQVKNIQYF,-,TRBV2,-,TRBJ2-4
TGCGCCAGCGGACAGGGCTCGGGAAACACCATATATTTT,CASGQGSGNTIYF,few,TRBV4-3,TRBD1,TRBJ1-3
TGCGCCAGCAGCCCGGCAGGGGGCCCTGGAAACACCATATATTTT,CASSPAGGPGNTIYF,-,TRBV5-1,TRBD1,TRBJ1-3
TGTGCCAGCAGCTTCTATAGCGGGGGCACAGATACGCAGTATTTT,CASSFYSGGTDTQYF,-,TRBV7-9,TRBD2,TRBJ2-3
TGCGCCAGCAGCCTATCCGGGACAGGGCTTAATCAGCCCCAGCATTTT,CASSLSGTGLNQPQHF,-,TRBV4-1,TRBD1,TRBJ1-5
TGTGCCAGCAGCTTACGAGGTCGGTACACAGATACGCAGTATTTT,CASSLRGRYTDTQYF,-,TRBV7-3,-,TRBJ2-3
TGTGCCAGCAGCCAATCCGGACAGAACACTGAAGCTTTCTTT,CASSQSGQNTEAFF,few,TRBV16,-,TRBJ1-1
TGCGCCAGCAGCTTCGTCAGGGCCCATCAGCCCCAGCATTTT,CASSFVRAHQPQHF,-,TRBV5-1,-,TRBJ1-5
TGTGCCAGCAGCTTAGGGCTAGCTCAGACCCAGTACTTC,CASSLGLAQTQYF,-,TRBV7-2,-,TRBJ2-5
TGTGCCAGCAGCACCACGAACAGGGAGTGGAAGGCTAATGAAAAACTGTTTTTT,CASSTTNREWKANEKLFF,few,TRBV13,-,TRBJ1-4
TGTGCCTGGAGCCAGGGACTAGCGGGGGTCCCTTATCAGCAGTTCTTC,CAWSQGLAGVPYQQFF,-,TRBV30,TRBD2,TRBJ2-1
TGTGCCAGTAGTCTACAGGGTGACTCACCCCTCCACTTT,CASSLQGDSPLHF,once,TRBV19,-,TRBJ1-6
TGCGCCAGCAGCCAAGAAGGCCCCCCGACAGGGGTTGGCACAGATACGCAGTATTTT,CASSQEGPPTGVGTDTQYF,-,TRBV4-1,TRBD1,TRBJ2-3
TGTGCCAGCAGCTTAGGGGGGGACAACACCGGGGAGCTGTTTTTT,CASSLGGDNTGELFF,-,TRBV7-9,-,TRBJ2-2
TGTGCCAGTCGACAGATGAGCTCTGGAAACACCATATATTTT,CASRQMSSGNTIYF,few,TRBV19,-,TRBJ1-3
TGTGCCAGCCATGGAGAGGGGGCCGAAGCTTTCTTT,CASHGEGAEAFF,-,TRBV27,TRBD1,TRBJ1-1
TGTGCCAGCAGCTTCGAGACTAGGGGCACTGAAGCTTTCTTT,CASSFETRGTEAFF,-,TRBV11-2,-,TRBJ1-1
TGTGCCTGGAGTGTAGGGGTTACAGATACGCAGTATTTT,CAWSVGVTDTQYF,-,TRBV30,-,TRBJ2-3
TGTGCCAGCATAGGACAGGGTGGATACTATGGCTACACCTTC,CASIGQGGYYGYTF,-,TRBV6-5,TRBD1,TRBJ1-2
TGTGCCAGCAGACCGGACAGGACTGAAGCTTTCTTT,CASRPDRTEAFF,-,TRBV6-6,TRBD1,TRBJ1-1
TGCGCCAGCAGCCAAGCCCAGGGGAGGGGATCTAATTCACCCCTCCACTTT,CASSQAQGRGSNSPLHF,-,TRBV4-3,-,TRBJ1-6
TGCGCCAGCAGCTTGGGGTTAGGGGGCCTAGCTAACTATGGCTACACCTTC,CASSLGLGGLANYGYTF,-,TRBV5-1,TRBD1,TRBJ1-2
TGTGCCTGGAGTGTCGGGGGCACAGATACGCAGTATTTT,CAWSVGGTDTQYF,-,TRBV30,-,TRBJ2-3
TGTGCCAGTAGTTTAAAGGAGAGGAGCAATCAGCCCCAGCATTTT,CASSLKERSNQPQHF,-,TRBV19,-,TRBJ1-5
TGTGCCAGCAGCCCACCCGGGGGAGGAAGGAGGGGCTACACCTTC,CASSPPGGGRRGYTF,-,TRBV5-6,-,TRBJ1-2
TGTGCCAGCAGCCGATCAACAGGGGACGGAAACACCATATATTTT,CASSRSTGDGNTIYF,-,TRBV4-2,TRBD1,TRBJ1-3
TGCGCCAGCAGCCAAGTGGGGGGACGGTTTGGCTACACCTTC,CASSQVGGRFGYTF,-,TRBV4-1,-,TRBJ1-2
TGTGCCAGCAAGGGGCAGGGGATCTGGAATGAGCAGTTCTTC,CASKGQGIWNEQFF,-,TRBV6-5,-,TRBJ2-1
TGTGCCTGGAGTGGGTCTGGAGCGATTTCAGATACGCAGTATTTT,CAWSGSGAISDTQYF,-,TRBV30,-,TRBJ2-3
TGCGCCAGCAGCTGGGTGACAGGGACTAACTATGGCTACACCTTC,CASSWVTGTNYGYTF,-,TRBV5-1,TRBD1,TRBJ1-2
TGTGCCAGCAGCCAAGTTACAGAAAATGAAAAACTGTTTTTT,CASSQVTENEKLFF,once,TRBV4-2,-,TRBJ1-4
TGCAGCGACTGGACAGGGTATGGCTACACCTTC,CSDWTGYGYTF,-,TRBV29-1,TRBD1,TRBJ1-2
TGTGCCACTAGACGTCCCCTCCAAGGGGCGCTTACTGAAGCTTTCTTT,CATRRPLQGALTEAFF,-,TRBV6-6,-,TRBJ1-1
TGCGCCAGCAGCCAACATTTTCGACAGGACCTTAATTCACCCCTCCACTTT,CASSQHFRQDLNSPLHF,-,TRBV4-3,-,TRBJ1-6
TGTGCCAGCAGCCCAACGCGAGGGAACTACGAGCAGTACTTC,CASSPTRGNYEQYF,-,TRBV7-8,-,TRBJ2-7
TGTGCCTGGAGTGTGAATCCCGGGTTCGGGGAGCTGTTTTTT,CAWSVNPGFGELFF,-,TRBV30,-,TRBJ2-2
TGTGCCAGCAGACAGGGGTCCTATGGCTACACCTTC,CASRQGSYGYTF,-,TRBV19,TRBD1,TRBJ1-2
TGTGCCTGGTCTCTCGGTAGCAATCAGCCCCAGCATTTT,CAWSLGSNQPQHF,-,TRBV30,-,TRBJ1-5
TGCGCCAGCAGCCAAGGGCCGGAGGGGGCGCGGGAGCAGTTCTTC,CASSQGPEGAREQFF,few,TRBV4-1,-,TRBJ2-1
TGTGCCAGCAGCCCGCGAGGGTTAAACCAGCCCCAGCATTTT,CASSPRGLNQPQHF,-,TRBV7-8,-,TRBJ1-5
TGTGCCACCAGACAGGGGGCGGGTTCACCCCTCCACTTT,CATRQGAGSPLHF,-,TRBV10-3,TRBD1,TRBJ1-6
TGTGCCTGGAGTGAGGGGGCCATTAGCACAGATACGCAGTATTTT,CAWSEGAISTDTQYF,-,TRBV30,TRBD1,TRBJ2-3
TGTGCCAGCAGCTCCTTTGGGGTAGCGGGGCCAGGCAATGAGCAGTTCTTC,CASSSFGVAGPGNEQFF,-,TRBV7-6,TRBD2,TRBJ2-1
TGTGCCAGTAGTCCCCCTCTTCCTACAGGGGGCACTGAAGCTTTCTTT,CASSPPLPTGGTEAFF,once,TRBV19,TRBD1,TRBJ1-1
TGCGCCAGCAGTCGCGGGGGGGCGCGGGATACGCAGTATTTT,CASSRGGARDTQYF,once,TRBV5-1,TRBD2,TRBJ2-3
TGTGCCAGCAGCCAAGAAGGGAGGGGTGAAGCTTTCTTT,CASSQEGRGEAFF,-,TRBV4-2,-,TRBJ1-1
TGCGCCAGCAGCTTCGGCGGGAGCTCCTACAATGAGCAGTTCTTC,CASSFGGSSYNEQFF,-,TRBV5-1,TRBD2,TRBJ2-1
TGCAGCGTTGAAAGCCCTCAAAACTATGGCTACACCTTC,CSVESPQNYGYTF,-,TRBV29-1,-,TRBJ1-2
TGTGCCAGCAGTTTCACAGGTTGGCAACAAGAGACCCAGTACTTC,CASSFTGWQQETQYF,once,TRBV27,-,TRBJ2-5
TGCGCCAGCAGCCACCTGGCAGGGAACTCTGGGGCCAACGTCCTGACTTTC,CASSHLAGNSGANVLTF,-,TRBV5-1,-,TRBJ2-6
TGTGCCAGCAGCCAGGACAGGGGGCTTAACACCGGGGAGCTGTTTTTT,CASSQDRGLNTGELFF,-,TRBV7-9,TRBD1,TRBJ2-2
TGTGCCAGTAGTATAGGTACAGGGGGCACCGGGGAGCTGTTTTTT,CASSIGTGGTGELFF,-,TRBV19,TRBD1,TRBJ2-2
TGTGCCAGCGGGGCCAGGGTGATGAACACTGAAGCTTTCTTT,CASGARVMNTEAFF,-,TRBV11-2,-,TRBJ1-1
TGTGCCAGCAGTCGTCGGGGGACAGGTGAAAAACTGTTTTTT,CASSRRGTGEKLFF,once,TRBV9,TRBD1,TRBJ1-4